This TCR beta chain originates from a study of T cells after yellow fever vaccination. MiXCR, run by TCRdb on the 5' RACE reads, gives a single entry per CDR3 protein. The data show approximately 300,000 distinct CDR3 sequences, with approximately 13% seen just once and about 0.54% held by the top ten. The table lists this clonotype with many counts. Its target is not known. This CDR3 is 14 amino acids long. Germline V gene sequence: CDR1 SQVTM, CDR2 ANQGSEA. The ends were cut back, 4 bases at V and 0 bases at J, with 9 bases in the middle. Study-wide findings and caveats: At 95% to 97% for CD4 and 70% to 90% for CD8, most primary-vaccination clones showed up again after the booster.

The TCR sequence derives from a man younger than 40 who received the YFV17D yellow fever vaccine. The sample was CD4+ T cells sorted from PBMCs, taken 45 days after the yellow fever booster vaccination. This chain joins TRBV29-1 and TRBJ2-2; tentatively, D is TRBD2 (6 bases). In DNA, the CDR3 is TGCAGCGTTGTTAGGGAGGCGAACACCGGGGAGCTGTTTTTT. Translated: CSVVREANTGELFF.